The 3 T cell receptor beta chains listed next were all sequenced from one sample in a study of T-cell memory formation after mild COVID-19. Each CDR3 protein gets one entry after TCRdb re-called the 5' RACE reads with MiXCR. The sample consists of about 150,000 distinct CDR3 sequences, about a fifth of them appearing once. What was sequenced was PBMCs or a T cell subset sorted from them (not recorded which). These TCRs come from an adult woman who had mild COVID-19 (a few samples of this study predate the infection). Cell type and time point are not known.

The V call is TRBV2, the J call TRBJ2-3; a possible D gene is TRBD1 (5 bases). The CDR3 contains 16 residues. Trimming removed 0 bases at V and 0 bases at J, with 10 bases between. Germline V CDR1 and CDR2: SNHLY, FYNNEI. The CDR3 protein is CASSEATARSTDTQYF. CDR3 bases: TGTGCCAGCAGTGAAGCGACAGCAAGGAGCACAGATACGCAGTATTTT.

The chain joins TRBV5-6 to TRBJ1-3, with TRBD1 matching over 7 bases. CDR1 and CDR2 from the germline V gene are SGHDT and YYEEEE. The CDR3 has 17 amino acids. Unmatched junction bases numbered 9, after V lost 2 bases and J lost 1 base. This CDR3 reads CASSFSTGRESGNTIYF. CDR3 sequence (DNA): TGTGCCAGCAGCTTTTCGACAGGGAGAGAATCTGGAAACACCATATATTTT. Complete variable domain (other parts from reference TRBV5-6 and TRBJ1-3): DAGVTQSPTHLIKTRGQQVTLRCSPKSGHDTVSWYQQALGQGPQFIFQYYEEEERQRGNFPDRFSGHQFPNYSSELNVNALLLGDSALYLCASSFSTGRESGNTIYFGEGSWLTVV.

This clonotype has more than one count but fewer than ten. The genes are TRBV4-3 and TRBJ2-4; D unresolved. Germline values: CDR1 LGHNA, CDR2 YSLEER. V was shortened by 0 bases and J by 6 bases, with 9 bases between the two germline ends. This CDR3 has 14 amino acids. The DNA for the CDR3 is TGCGCCAGCAGCCAAGAAAGGCAGCCAAACATTCAGTACTTC. It is translated as CASSQERQPNIQYF.